Following are 25 T cell receptor beta chains from one sample sequenced in a study of blood T cell repertoires in COVID-19. Profiled with immunoSEQ multiplex PCR; TCRdb holds only in-frame clones, not every one. The sample consists of 250,000 to 300,000 clones, approximately 87% of them appearing once. The sample was peripheral blood. The receptor set was obtained from a woman under 40 with COVID-19, enrolled during active disease.

This chain uses TRBV27 with TRBJ1-5; 9 nucleotides align to TRBD1. J gave up 6 bases and V 6 bases, and 9 bases lay outside the gene matches. This CDR3 is 15 amino acids long. Germline assignment: CDR1 MNHEY and CDR2 SMNVEV (reference sequence). The CDR3 DNA is TGTGCCAGCAGCACAACAGGGGGCGGTGGTCAGCCCCAGCATTTT. As protein: CASSTTGGGGQPQHF.

The J gene is TRBJ2-4, the V gene TRBV28, with 8 bases fitting TRBD1. Germline V gene lookup returns CDR1 MDHEN and CDR2 SYDVKM. V shed 5 bases, J shed 10 bases, and the junction held 13 bases outside the gene matches. The CDR3 consists of 15 residues. CDR3 loop: CASSLSGTGKRIQYF. For the CDR3, the DNA is TGTGCCAGCAGTCTCTCCGGGACAGGCAAACGGATTCAGTACTTC.

This chain uses TRBV3-1 (or the pseudogene TRBV3-2) with TRBJ2-3; 11 positions agree with TRBD2. CDR3 size: 18 residues. The V gene end was trimmed by 4 bases and the J gene end by 2 bases; junction bases not matched to a gene: 11. In germline, CDR1 is LGHDT, CDR2 YNNKEL (reference sequence). CDR3 in amino acids: CASSLLGASGGLTDTQYF. The CDR3 DNA reads as TGTGCCAGCAGCCTTCTTGGGGCTAGCGGGGGGCTCACAGATACGCAGTATTTT.

The rearrangement joins TRBV15 to TRBJ2-3, with TRBD2 matching 10 bases. The CDR3 length is 14 residues. Trimming took 9 bases from V and 6 from J; bases not matched to a gene: 9. Germline CDR1 is LNHNV and CDR2 is YYDKDF (reference sequence). CDR3 DNA sequence: TGTGCCACTAGGAGCGGGGGGGCCGGTGATACGCAGTATTTT. This encodes CATRSGGAGDTQYF.

The chain has TRBV15 and TRBJ2-1; 7 positions match TRBD2. Germline CDR1 reads LNHNV; CDR2 reads YYDKDF (reference sequence). V trimming: 2 bases; J trimming: 1 base; junction bases outside the gene matches: 2. The length of the CDR3 is 15 residues. CDR3 DNA sequence: TGTGCCACCAGCAGACCTAGCGGTTCCTACAATGAGCAGTTCTTC. Amino acids: CATSRPSGSYNEQFF.

The rearrangement joins TRBV10-2 to TRBJ2-3; a possible D gene is TRBD1 (6 bases). The CDR3 is 13 amino acids. The V end lost 6 bases, the J end lost 0 bases, and 7 bases lay between the germline ends. Germline loops: CDR1 WSHSY, CDR2 SAAADI. The CDR3: CASRQGSTDTQYF. As DNA, the CDR3 is TGCGCCAGCAGACAGGGTAGCACAGATACGCAGTATTTT.

V gene TRBV7-9 combines with J gene TRBJ1-1; D gene unclear. The germline gives CDR1 SEHNR, CDR2 FQNEAQ (reference sequence). V was trimmed by 6 bases and J by 4 bases, leaving 12 bases between them. This CDR3 has 13 amino acids. The CDR3 loop is CASRSSEGTEAFF. The CDR3 DNA reads as TGTGCCAGCAGGTCGAGTGAGGGCACTGAAGCTTTCTTT. Together with reference TRBV7-9 and TRBJ1-1, the CDR3 gives the full variable domain: DTGVSQNPRHKITKRGQNVTFRCDPISEHNRLYWYRQTLGQGPEFLTYFQNEAQLEKSRLLSDRFSAERPKGSFSTLEIQRTEQGDSAMYLCASRSSEGTEAFFGQGTRLTVV.

The V and J genes are TRBV4-1 and TRBJ2-1, with TRBD2 matching 14 bases. Germline CDR1 MGHRA, CDR2 YSYEKL. The CDR3 sequence is 15 residues long. V dropped 7 bases and J dropped 5; count of bases not matched to a gene: 4. The CDR3 DNA sequence: TGCGCCAGCAAGTTGGGACTAGCGGGGGACAATGAGCAGTTCTTC. Protein product: CASKLGLAGDNEQFF.

V is TRBV12-3 or TRBV12-4 and J is TRBJ1-2, with 8 bases matching TRBD1. The CDR3 has 13 residues. V shed 3 bases, J shed 3 bases, and the junction held 0 bases outside the gene matches. The CDR3 reads CASSLTGDYGYTF. The CDR3 DNA sequence: TGTGCCAGCAGTTTGACAGGGGACTATGGCTACACCTTC.

J is TRBJ2-1 and V is TRBV9, with a possible D match to TRBD2 (6 bases). The CDR3 totals 15 residues. With 2 bases removed from V and 0 bases from J, the gap between germline ends came to 9 bases. CDR1 is SGDLS, CDR2 YYNGEE, per germline. The CDR3 loop reads CASSVRGSSYNEQFF. The DNA of the CDR3 is TGTGCCAGCAGCGTCCGGGGGAGCTCCTACAATGAGCAGTTCTTC.

The CDR3 spells CASSLGTQGTQYF. CDR3 nucleotide sequence: TGTGCCAGCAGCTTGGGAACACAGGGGACCCAGTACTTC. The genes are TRBV11-1 and TRBJ2-5; maybe TRBD1 (6 bases). Germline values: CDR1 SGHAT, CDR2 FQDESV (reference sequence). This CDR3 contains 13 residues. The ends were cut back, 3 bases at V and 7 bases at J, with 12 bases in the middle. Full variable domain (missing parts from reference TRBV11-1 and TRBJ2-5): EAEVAQSPRYKITEKSQAVAFWCDPISGHATLYWYRQILGQGPELLVQFQDESVVDDSQLPKDRFSAERLKGVDSTLKIQPAELGDSAMYLCASSLGTQGTQYFGPGTRLLVL.

This rearrangement joins TRBV6-6 to TRBJ1-2; D call uncertain. Germline CDR1 reads MNHNY; CDR2 reads SVGAGI (reference sequence). The CDR3 contains 12 residues. The V end lost 3 bases, the J end lost 4 bases, and 6 bases lay between the germline ends. The CDR3 region is CASSYRGYGYTF. The CDR3 DNA sequence: TGTGCCAGCAGTTATAGAGGCTATGGCTACACCTTC.

The chain joins TRBV11-2 to TRBJ2-2; TRBD2 agrees at 8 bases. The CDR3 contains 18 residues. Per the germline V gene, CDR1 is SGHAT and CDR2 is FQNNGV. Losses at the gene ends were 5 bases for V and 7 bases for J; bases not matched to a gene: 18. The CDR3 region has the DNA TGTGCCAGCAGCCCAGGGGTATACCGGGGGGGCCTGGGCGGGGAGCTGTTTTTT. This sequence encodes CASSPGVYRGGLGGELFF.

The chain uses TRBV13 and TRBJ1-2, with D perhaps TRBD1 (5 bases). V was clipped by 0 bases and J by 8 bases, with 10 bases between them. The CDR3 spans 13 residues. Looked up from germline, CDR1 is PRHDT and CDR2 is FYEKMQ (reference sequence). The CDR3 is CASSLGRDRGYTF. The CDR3 nucleotides read TGTGCCAGCAGCTTAGGCAGGGATCGGGGCTACACCTTC. Variable domain in full (rest from reference TRBV13 and TRBJ1-2): AAGVIQSPRHLIKEKRETATLKCYPIPRHDTVYWYQQGPGQDPQFLISFYEKMQSDKGSIPDRFSAQQFSDYHSELNMSSLELGDSALYFCASSLGRDRGYTFGSGTRLTVV.

This rearrangement joins TRBV27 to TRBJ2-7, with 8 bases lining up with TRBD2. CDR1 is MNHEY and CDR2 is SMNVEV in the germline V gene (reference sequence). This CDR3 comprises 16 residues. V lost 5 bases to trimming and J lost 0 bases; unmatched junction nucleotides: 9. DNA for the CDR3: TGTGCCAGCAGTAAGCTTGGACTAGCTTACTCCTACGAGCAGTACTTC. The encoded protein is CASSKLGLAYSYEQYF.

The rearrangement joins TRBV5-1 to TRBJ1-1, with D perhaps matching TRBD1 (6 bases). There are 16 residues in the CDR3. Germline CDR1 SGHRS, CDR2 YFSETQ. With 4 bases removed from V and 0 bases from J, the gap between germline ends came to 16 bases. CDR3 loop: CASSPYLDRLNTEAFF. DNA for the CDR3: TGCGCCAGCAGCCCGTACCTGGACAGACTGAACACTGAAGCTTTCTTT.

The J gene is TRBJ2-5, the V gene TRBV7-6, with 10 bases matching TRBD2. Trimming removed 5 bases from V and 5 bases from J; junction bases left unmatched: 11. This CDR3 is 16 amino acids long. From germline, CDR1 is SGHVS and CDR2 FNYEAQ. CDR3 coding DNA: TGTGCCAGCAGCCCCATGGTACTAGCGGGGAGGGAGACCCAGTACTTC. Its protein product is CASSPMVLAGRETQYF.

In this sample, this clone turned up a few times. The V gene is TRBV27, the J gene TRBJ2-2, with D unclear. Germline lookup yields CDR1 MNHEY and CDR2 SMNVEV (reference sequence). V dropped 4 bases and J dropped 7 bases, with 13 bases sitting between them. The CDR3 contains 14 residues. The CDR3 loop is CASSSGARFGELFF. The CDR3 bases are TGTGCCAGCAGTTCCGGCGCGAGGTTCGGGGAGCTGTTTTTT.

The rearrangement joins TRBV3-1 (or the pseudogene TRBV3-2) to TRBJ2-2; the match to TRBD1 covers 7 bases. V shed 2 bases and J 0 bases; nucleotides not matched to a gene: 6. The CDR3 has 17 amino acids. Looked up from germline, CDR1 is LGHDT and CDR2 is YNNKEL (reference sequence). Here the CDR3 reads CASSQPPGQTNTGELFF. The CDR3 DNA follows: TGTGCCAGCAGCCAACCTCCGGGACAGACGAACACCGGGGAGCTGTTTTTT.

The rearrangement joins TRBV19 to TRBJ1-1; a possible D gene is TRBD1 (6 bases). The CDR3 covers 15 residues. The germline gives CDR1 LNHDA, CDR2 SQIVND (reference sequence). Trimming stripped 5 bases from V and 5 bases from J, with 18 bases between. The CDR3: CASSLAGTPGTEAFF. The CDR3 bases are TGTGCCAGTAGTCTTGCCGGGACACCGGGTACTGAAGCTTTCTTT.

The J gene is TRBJ1-2, the V gene TRBV5-1, with D perhaps TRBD1 (6 bases). The CDR3 is made up of 15 amino acids. The V gene's germline CDR1 is SGHRS and CDR2 YFSETQ. V dropped 0 bases and J dropped 2 bases, with 11 bases sitting between them. CDR3 residues: CASSLDGTPNYGYTF. In nucleotides, the CDR3 is TGCGCCAGCAGCTTGGATGGGACACCGAACTATGGCTACACCTTC.

This clone occurred many times. The chain uses TRBV5-5 and TRBJ2-7, with 8 bases lining up with TRBD2. Trimming removed 4 bases from V and 3 bases from J; junction bases left unmatched: 9. CDR3 length equals 15 residues. Looked up from germline, CDR1 is SGHKS and CDR2 is YYEKEE (reference sequence). CDR3 DNA: TGTGCCAGCAGCGTCGAGCGGGGGCCCTACTACGAGCAGTACTTC. This gives the protein CASSVERGPYYEQYF.

This clone was observed a handful of times. The chain combines TRBV11-2 with TRBJ1-2, with D possibly being TRBD1 (5 bases). Germline values: CDR1 SGHAT, CDR2 FQNNGV. The CDR3 length is 13 residues. Trimming stripped 4 bases from V and 7 bases from J, with 13 bases between. DNA of the CDR3: TGTGCCAGCAGCTCCCACCAGGGCTCTGGCTACACCTTC. Its protein product is CASSSHQGSGYTF.

Worth noting for this clone: This sample also contains other DNA sequences that code for the same CDR3. The chain uses TRBV18 and TRBJ2-7; the D gene is possibly TRBD1 (8 bases). CDR3 size: 15 residues. Germline V gene lookup returns CDR1 KGHSH and CDR2 LQKENI. Deletions cut 3 bases from V and 0 bases from J, with 12 bases between. Written as DNA, the CDR3 is TGTGCCAGCTCACCGGACAGGGAGGGCTCCTACGAGCAGTACTTC. This codes for CASSPDREGSYEQYF.

The V and J genes are TRBV5-1 and TRBJ2-5, with 9 bases matching TRBD2. CDR3 length: 15 residues. Looked up from germline, CDR1 is SGHRS and CDR2 is YFSETQ. V dropped 2 bases and J dropped 5; count of bases not matched to a gene: 7. The CDR3 DNA is TGCGCCAGCAGCTTCCGCGGGGGGGCTGGGGAGACCCAGTACTTC. Its translation is CASSFRGGAGETQYF.